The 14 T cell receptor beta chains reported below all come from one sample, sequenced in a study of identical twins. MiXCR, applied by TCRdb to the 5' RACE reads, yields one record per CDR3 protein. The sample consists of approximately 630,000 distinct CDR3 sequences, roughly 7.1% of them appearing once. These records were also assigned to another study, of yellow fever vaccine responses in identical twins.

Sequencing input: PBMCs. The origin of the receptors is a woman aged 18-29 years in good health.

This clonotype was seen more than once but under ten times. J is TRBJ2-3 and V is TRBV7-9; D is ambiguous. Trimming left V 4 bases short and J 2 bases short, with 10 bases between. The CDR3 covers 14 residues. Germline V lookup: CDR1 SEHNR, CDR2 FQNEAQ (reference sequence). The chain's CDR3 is CASSSRNPTDTQYF. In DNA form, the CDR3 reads TGTGCCAGCAGCTCTAGAAATCCCACAGATACGCAGTATTTT.

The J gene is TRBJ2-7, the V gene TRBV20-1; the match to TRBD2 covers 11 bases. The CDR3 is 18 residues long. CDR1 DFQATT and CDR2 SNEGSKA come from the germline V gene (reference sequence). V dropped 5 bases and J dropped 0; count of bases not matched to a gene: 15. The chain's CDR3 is CSALLTGTSGLISYEQYF. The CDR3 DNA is TGCAGTGCTCTCCTTACCGGGACTAGCGGCCTGATCTCCTACGAGCAGTACTTC.

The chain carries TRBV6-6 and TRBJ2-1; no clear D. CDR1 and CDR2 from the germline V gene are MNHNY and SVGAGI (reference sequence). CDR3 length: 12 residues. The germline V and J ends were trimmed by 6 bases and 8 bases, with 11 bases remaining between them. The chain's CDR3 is CASSRNFYEQFF. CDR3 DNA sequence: TGTGCCAGCAGCCGCAACTTCTATGAGCAGTTCTTC.

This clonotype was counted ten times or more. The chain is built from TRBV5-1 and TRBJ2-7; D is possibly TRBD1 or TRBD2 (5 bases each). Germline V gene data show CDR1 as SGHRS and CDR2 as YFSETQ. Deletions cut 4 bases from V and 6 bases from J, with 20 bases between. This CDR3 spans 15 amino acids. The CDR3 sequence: CASSAAGTVSLEQYF. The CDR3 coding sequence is TGCGCCAGCAGCGCGGCTGGGACCGTCAGTCTCGAGCAGTACTTC. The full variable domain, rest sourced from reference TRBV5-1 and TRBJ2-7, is KAGVTQTPRYLIKTRGQQVTLSCSPISGHRSVSWYQQTPGQGLQFLFEYFSETQRNKGNFPGRFSGRQFSNSRSEMNVSTLELGDSALYLCASSAAGTVSLEQYFGPGTRLTVT.

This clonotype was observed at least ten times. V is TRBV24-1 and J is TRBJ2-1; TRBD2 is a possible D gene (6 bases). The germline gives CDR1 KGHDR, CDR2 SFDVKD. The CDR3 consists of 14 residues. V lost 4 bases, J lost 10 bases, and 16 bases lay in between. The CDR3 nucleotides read TGTGCCACCAGTGACTCCTGGGGGGACTTAGAGCAGTTCTTC. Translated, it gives CATSDSWGDLEQFF.

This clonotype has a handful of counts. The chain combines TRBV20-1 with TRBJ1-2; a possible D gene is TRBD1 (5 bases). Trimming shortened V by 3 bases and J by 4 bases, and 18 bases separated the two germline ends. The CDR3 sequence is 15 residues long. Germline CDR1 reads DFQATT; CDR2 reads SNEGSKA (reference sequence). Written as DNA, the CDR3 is TGCAGTGCTAGGAATATTGGTGACAGTACCTATGGCTACACCTTC. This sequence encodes CSARNIGDSTYGYTF.

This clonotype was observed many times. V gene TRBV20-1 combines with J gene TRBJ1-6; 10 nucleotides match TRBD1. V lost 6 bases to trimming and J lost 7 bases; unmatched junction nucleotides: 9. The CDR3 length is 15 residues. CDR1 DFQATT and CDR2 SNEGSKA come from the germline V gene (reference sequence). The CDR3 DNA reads TGCAGTGCCCCTAACAGGGGACAGGGGAATTCACCCCTCCACTTT. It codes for CSAPNRGQGNSPLHF.

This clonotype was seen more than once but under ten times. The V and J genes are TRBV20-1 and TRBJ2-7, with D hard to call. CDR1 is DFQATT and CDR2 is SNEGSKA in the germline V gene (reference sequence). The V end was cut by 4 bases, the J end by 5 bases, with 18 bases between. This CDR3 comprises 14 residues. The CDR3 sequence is CSATGPTLDDEQYF. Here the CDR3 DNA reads TGCAGTGCTACCGGCCCCACATTAGACGACGAGCAGTACTTC.

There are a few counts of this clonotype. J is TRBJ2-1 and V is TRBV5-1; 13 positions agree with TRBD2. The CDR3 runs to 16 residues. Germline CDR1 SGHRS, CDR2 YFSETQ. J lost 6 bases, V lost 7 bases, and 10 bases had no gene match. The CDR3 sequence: CASYGTSGIRSNEQFF. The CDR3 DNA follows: TGCGCCAGCTATGGGACTAGCGGGATAAGGAGCAATGAGCAGTTCTTC.

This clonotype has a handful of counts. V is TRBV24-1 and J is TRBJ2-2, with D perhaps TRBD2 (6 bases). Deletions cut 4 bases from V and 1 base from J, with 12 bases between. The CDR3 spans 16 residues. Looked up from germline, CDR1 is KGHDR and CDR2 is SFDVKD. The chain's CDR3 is CATSDPRLGNTGELFF. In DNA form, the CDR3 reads TGTGCCACCAGTGACCCTCGACTAGGGAACACCGGGGAGCTGTTTTTT.

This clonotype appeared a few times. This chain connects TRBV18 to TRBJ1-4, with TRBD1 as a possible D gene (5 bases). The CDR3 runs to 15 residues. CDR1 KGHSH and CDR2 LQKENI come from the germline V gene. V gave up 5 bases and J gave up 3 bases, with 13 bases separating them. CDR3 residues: CASSFGGGANEKLFF. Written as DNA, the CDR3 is TGTGCCAGCTCATTCGGAGGAGGGGCTAATGAAAAACTGTTTTTT. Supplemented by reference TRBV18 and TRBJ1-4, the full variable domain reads NAGVMQNPRHLVRRRGQEARLRCSPMKGHSHVYWYRQLPEEGLKFMVYLQKENIIDESGMPKERFSAEFPKEGPSILRIQQVVRGDSAAYFCASSFGGGANEKLFFGSGTQLSVL.

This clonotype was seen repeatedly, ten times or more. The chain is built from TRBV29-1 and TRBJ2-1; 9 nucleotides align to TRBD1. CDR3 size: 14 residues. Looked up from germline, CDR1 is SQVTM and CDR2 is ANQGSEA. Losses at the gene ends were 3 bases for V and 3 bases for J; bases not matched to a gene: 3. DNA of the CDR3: TGCAGCGTTGAGGACAGGGGATACTACAATGAGCAGTTCTTC. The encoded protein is CSVEDRGYYNEQFF.

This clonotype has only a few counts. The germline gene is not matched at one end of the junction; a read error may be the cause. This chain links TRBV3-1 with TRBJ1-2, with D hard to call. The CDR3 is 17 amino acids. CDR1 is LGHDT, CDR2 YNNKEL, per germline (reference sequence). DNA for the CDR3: TGTGCCAGCAGCCAAGAAGGTCTTCTGGTCCCTAAGTATGGCTACACCTTC. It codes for CASSQEGLLVPKYGYTF.

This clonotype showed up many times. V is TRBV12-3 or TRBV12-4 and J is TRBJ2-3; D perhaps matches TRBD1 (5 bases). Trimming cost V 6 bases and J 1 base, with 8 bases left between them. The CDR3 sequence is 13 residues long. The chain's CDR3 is CASRPTGTDTQYF. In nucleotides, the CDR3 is TGTGCCAGCAGACCGACAGGCACAGATACGCAGTATTTT.